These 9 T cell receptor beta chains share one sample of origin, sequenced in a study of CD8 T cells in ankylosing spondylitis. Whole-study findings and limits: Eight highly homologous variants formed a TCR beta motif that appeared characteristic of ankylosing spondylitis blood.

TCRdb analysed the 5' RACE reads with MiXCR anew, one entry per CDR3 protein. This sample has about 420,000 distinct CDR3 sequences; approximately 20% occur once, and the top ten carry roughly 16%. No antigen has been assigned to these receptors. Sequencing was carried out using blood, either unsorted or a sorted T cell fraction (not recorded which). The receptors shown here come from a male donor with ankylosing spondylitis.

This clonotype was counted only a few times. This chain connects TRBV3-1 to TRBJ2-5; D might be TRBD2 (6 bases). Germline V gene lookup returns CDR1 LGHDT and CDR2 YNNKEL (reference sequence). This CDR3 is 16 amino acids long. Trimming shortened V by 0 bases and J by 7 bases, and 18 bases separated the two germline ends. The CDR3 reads CASSQDSREFLGTQYF. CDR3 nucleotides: TGTGCCAGCAGCCAAGATTCGCGGGAATTCCTGGGGACCCAGTACTTC.

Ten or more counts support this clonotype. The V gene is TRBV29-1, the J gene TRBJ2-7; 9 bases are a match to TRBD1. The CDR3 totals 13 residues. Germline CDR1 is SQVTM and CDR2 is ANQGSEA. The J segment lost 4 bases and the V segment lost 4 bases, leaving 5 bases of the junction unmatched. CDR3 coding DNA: TGCAGCGTTGGACAGGGGGAAGGATACGAGCAGTACTTC. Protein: CSVGQGEGYEQYF.

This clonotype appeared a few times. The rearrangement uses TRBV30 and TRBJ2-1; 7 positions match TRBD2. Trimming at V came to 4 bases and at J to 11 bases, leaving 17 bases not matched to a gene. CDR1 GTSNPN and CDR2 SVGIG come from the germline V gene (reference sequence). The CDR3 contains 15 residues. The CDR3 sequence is CAWIRGDRLALKQFF. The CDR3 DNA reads TGTGCCTGGATCCGGGGGGACCGACTAGCCCTTAAGCAGTTCTTC.

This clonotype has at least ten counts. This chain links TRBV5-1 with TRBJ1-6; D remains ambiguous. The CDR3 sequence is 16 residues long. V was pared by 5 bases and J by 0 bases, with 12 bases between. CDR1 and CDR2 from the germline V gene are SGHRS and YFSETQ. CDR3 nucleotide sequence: TGCGCCAGCAGTCCTACGAGGAGCTCCTATAATTCACCCCTCCACTTT. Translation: CASSPTRSSYNSPLHF. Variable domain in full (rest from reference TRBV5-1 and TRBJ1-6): KAGVTQTPRYLIKTRGQQVTLSCSPISGHRSVSWYQQTPGQGLQFLFEYFSETQRNKGNFPGRFSGRQFSNSRSEMNVSTLELGDSALYLCASSPTRSSYNSPLHFGNGTRLTVT.

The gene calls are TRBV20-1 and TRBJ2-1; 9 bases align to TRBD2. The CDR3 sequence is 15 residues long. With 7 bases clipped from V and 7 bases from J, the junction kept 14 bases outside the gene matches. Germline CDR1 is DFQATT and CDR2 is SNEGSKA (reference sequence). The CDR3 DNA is TGCAGTGAAGGGGAGGCGGGAGGGCCAGGGAATGAGCAGTTCTTC. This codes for CSEGEAGGPGNEQFF.

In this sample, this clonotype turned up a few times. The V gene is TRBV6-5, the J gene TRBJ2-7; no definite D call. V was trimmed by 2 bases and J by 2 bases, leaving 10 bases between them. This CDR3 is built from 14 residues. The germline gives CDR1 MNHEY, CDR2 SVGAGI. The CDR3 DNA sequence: TGTGCCAGCAGTTACCTATCAAGAGCCTACGAGCAGTACTTC. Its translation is CASSYLSRAYEQYF.

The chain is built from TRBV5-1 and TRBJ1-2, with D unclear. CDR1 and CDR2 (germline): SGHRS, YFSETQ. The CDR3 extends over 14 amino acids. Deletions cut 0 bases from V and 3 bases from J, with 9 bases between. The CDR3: CASSLASRDYGYTF. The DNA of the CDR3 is TGCGCCAGCAGCTTGGCCTCCCGGGACTATGGCTACACCTTC.

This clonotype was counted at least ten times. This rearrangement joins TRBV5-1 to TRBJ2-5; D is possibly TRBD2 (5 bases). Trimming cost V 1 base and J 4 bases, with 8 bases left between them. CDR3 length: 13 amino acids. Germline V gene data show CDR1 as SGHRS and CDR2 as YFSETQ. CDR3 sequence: CASSLNAGETQYF. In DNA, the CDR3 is TGCGCCAGCAGCTTGAACGCGGGAGAGACCCAGTACTTC.

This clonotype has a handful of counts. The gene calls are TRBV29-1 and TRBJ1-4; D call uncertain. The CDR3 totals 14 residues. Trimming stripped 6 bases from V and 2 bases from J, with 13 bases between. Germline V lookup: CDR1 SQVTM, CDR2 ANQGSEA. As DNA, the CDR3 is TGCAGCGTGCTCATAGTTGGGACTAATGAAAAACTGTTTTTT. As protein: CSVLIVGTNEKLFF.